This T cell receptor (beta chain) was observed in a study of shared clonotypes between healthy human individuals. Partitioning of CD4+ cells yielded a CD45RA+ naive subset and a CD45RA-negative memory subset. The V gene's germline CDR1 is SGHAT and CDR2 FQNNGV. V was cut by 2 bases and J by 1 base, with 8 bases left in between. The length of the CDR3 is 14 residues. Study outcomes and limitations: Non-shared clonotypes showed lower generation probabilities than clonotypes common to all four donors.

For this clone: Antigen unknown.

Sequencing used immunoSEQ multiplex PCR; TCRdb keeps in-frame clones, though not all of them. Altogether about 2.5 million clones are present, approximately 90% being singletons, with the ten largest covering 0.3% to 0.45%. The receptor was isolated from a man younger than 30 in good health. Some clones in this sample may be carry-over from other donors' samples. This rearrangement joins TRBV11-2 to TRBJ1-1; no definite D call. Sequenced sample: naive CD4+ T cells from PBMCs. The sample's subset: CD45RA+ positively selected. CDR3 DNA: TGTGCCAGCAGCTTATCAGGACCGAACACTGAAGCTTTCTTT. Encoded protein: CASSLSGPNTEAFF. The full variable domain, rest sourced from reference TRBV11-2 and TRBJ1-1, is EAGVAQSPRYKIIEKRQSVAFWCNPISGHATLYWYQQILGQGPKLLIQFQNNGVVDDSQLPKDRFSAERLKGVDSTLKIQPAKLEDSAVYLCASSLSGPNTEAFFGQGTRLTVV.